This T cell receptor beta chain stems from a study of CXCR3-negative and CXCR3-positive naive CD8 T cells. UMI-labeled 5' RACE TRB cDNA libraries were prepared from the cells. TCRdb processed the 5' RACE reads again and assigns one entry to each CDR3 protein, with no DNA. The sample includes around 63,000 distinct CDR3 sequences. Whole-study findings and limits: Higher TRB CDR3 hydrophobicity marked CXCR3-positive naive cells relative to CXCR3-negative naive cells. After cryopreservation, expression of CXCR3 was partially reduced, and most assays were run with fresh PBMCs. Naive subsets had comparable surface CD5; TCR strength was inferred from TRB CDR3 properties.

This CDR3 has 14 amino acids. Germline V lookup: CDR1 ENHRY, CDR2 SYGVKD. Cells that were CD45RO-CCR7+CD27+CD95- constituted naive CD8+ T cells. About this clonotype itself: What it binds is unknown.

This chain uses TRBV10-3 with TRBJ2-7; without DNA, the TCRdb call of TRBD2 cannot be checked. The sequence was obtained from a human donor in good health. Some clones in this sample may be carry-over from other donors' samples. The sequenced material came from naive CXCR3+ CD8+ T cells from blood. As to subset: CD45RO-CCR7+CD27+CD95- naive CD8+ T cells expressing CXCR3 (TNR3+). The CDR3 reads CAISPTSGGYEQYF.